This T cell receptor beta chain derives from a study of cytomegalovirus exposure and HLA in healthy donors. CDR3 size: 14 residues. The V and J ends lost 4 bases and 5 bases, in that order; junction bases with no gene match: 5. Germline V CDR1 and CDR2: WSHSY, SAAADI. The table came from immunoSEQ multiplex PCR; TCRdb's copy has only in-frame clones and leaves some out. The repertoire holds 150,000 to 200,000 clones, with 80% to 90% as singletons. The chain recombines TRBV10-2 with TRBJ1-1, with 9 bases identical to TRBD1. The specimen sequenced was PBMCs. This clonotype originated in a woman younger than 45 in good health and CMV-seronegative. CDR3 sequence (DNA): TGCGCCAGCAGTGGGACAGGGGAGGGGACTGAAGCTTTCTTT. It is translated as CASSGTGEGTEAFF.